Given below is one T cell receptor beta chain in context. Authors' processing steps: The authors estimated nucleated cell counts from reference gene primer amplification. Using immunoSEQ multiplex PCR, the repertoire was profiled, and TCRdb retains in-frame clones only, with some absent. V and J calls and clone size are given by that table; D and trimming were obtained from the DNA. Of 240,000 or so clones in the sample, more than 75% were seen once. This sample stems from a study of blood T cell repertoires in COVID-19. Study summary: Material from acute and convalescent COVID-19 was sourced from the United States, Italy and Spain. T cells, B-cell-depleted T cells, or PBMCs supplied cDNA or gDNA.

Trimming took off 8 bases at V and 6 bases at J, with 17 bases between the two ends. This CDR3 comprises 14 residues. Germline V gives CDR1 MNHEY, CDR2 SMNVEV (reference sequence). The origin of this receptor is a woman aged 40 to 50 who had recovered from COVID-19. The chain links TRBV27 to TRBJ1-5; the D gene is possibly TRBD1 (6 bases). Specimen: peripheral blood. CDR3 region: CASRPGGGGQPQHF. CDR3 DNA sequence: TGTGCCAGCCGCCCTGGGGGGGGCGGTCAGCCCCAGCATTTT.